These 16 T cell receptor beta chains came from one sample sequenced in a study of breast tumors, draining lymph nodes, adjacent tissues. A single record per CDR3 protein comes from TCRdb applying MiXCR to the multiplex PCR reads. Among 15,000 to 20,000 distinct CDR3 sequences listed, around 60% were seen once. Sample: tumor-adjacent breast tissue. The source of these receptors is a female donor with breast cancer. Some clones in this sample may be carry-over from other donors' samples.

The rearrangement uses TRBV5-1 and TRBJ1-4; D unclear. Germline V gene lookup returns CDR1 SGHRS and CDR2 YFSETQ. V shed 0 bases and J shed 8 bases, with 5 bases lying between them. The CDR3 length is 12 residues. The CDR3 loop is CASSLDREKLFF. The CDR3 coding sequence is TGCGCCAGCAGCTTGGACAGAGAAAAACTGTTTTTT. Drawing the rest from reference TRBV5-1 and TRBJ1-4, the complete variable domain is KAGVTQTPRYLIKTRGQQVTLSCSPISGHRSVSWYQQTPGQGLQFLFEYFSETQRNKGNFPGRFSGRQFSNSRSEMNVSTLELGDSALYLCASSLDREKLFFGSGTQLSVL.

This chain links TRBV7-3 with TRBJ1-6; TRBD1 might be the D (5 bases). Germline loops: CDR1 SGHTA, CDR2 FQGTGA. V lost 3 bases and J 5 bases, leaving 8 bases between the germline ends. The CDR3 length is 14 residues. The CDR3 loop is CASSFGTDNSPLHF. As DNA, the CDR3 is TGTGCCAGCAGCTTCGGGACCGATAATTCACCCCTCCACTTT.

This rearrangement joins TRBV6-1 to TRBJ2-3; no firm D call. This CDR3 spans 12 amino acids. Germline-derived CDR1 and CDR2 are MNHNS and SASEGT. V was clipped by 7 bases and J by 2 bases, with 7 bases between them. The CDR3 region is CASKLDTDTQYF. In DNA form, the CDR3 reads TGTGCCAGCAAACTCGACACAGATACGCAGTATTTT.

V is TRBV7-9 and J is TRBJ2-1, with D hard to call. CDR3 length equals 12 residues. The V and J ends lost 1 base and 6 bases respectively, with 4 bases between them. Germline values: CDR1 SEHNR, CDR2 FQNEAQ (reference sequence). The CDR3 coding sequence is TGTGCCAGCAGCTTAGATTTCAATGAGCAGTTCTTC. This sequence encodes CASSLDFNEQFF.

This CDR3 reads CSARVDFPSTAPHYEQYF. CDR3 DNA: TGCAGTGCTAGAGTCGACTTCCCTTCAACAGCGCCACACTACGAGCAGTACTTC. This chain connects TRBV20-1 to TRBJ2-7; D uncertain. V was clipped by 1 base and J by 3 bases, with 25 bases between them. The CDR3 sequence is 18 residues long. Germline values: CDR1 DFQATT, CDR2 SNEGSKA (reference sequence).

This chain joins TRBV5-1 and TRBJ1-2, with D possibly TRBD1 on 6 matching bases. Trimming took 4 bases from V and 6 from J, leaving 13 bases between them. This CDR3 has 13 amino acids. The germline gives CDR1 SGHRS, CDR2 YFSETQ. The CDR3 loop is CASSQVRTDGYTF. The CDR3 DNA reads as TGCGCCAGCAGCCAAGTCCGGACAGATGGCTACACCTTC.

This clonotype was observed at least ten times. Given a much more abundant clone one base away, this may be a read error. The rearrangement joins TRBV5-5 to TRBJ1-2; D is ambiguous. V dropped 3 bases and J dropped 4 bases, with 10 bases sitting between them. Looked up from germline, CDR1 is SGHKS and CDR2 is YYEKEE (reference sequence). The CDR3 has 13 residues. The CDR3 region is CASSSATTYGYTF. The CDR3 region has the DNA TGTGCCAGCAGCTCGGCAACTACCTATGGCTACACCTTC. Full variable domain (missing parts from reference TRBV5-5 and TRBJ1-2): DAGVTQSPTHLIKTRGQQVTLRCSPISGHKSVSWYQQVLGQGPQFIFQYYEKEERGRGNFPDRFSARQFPNYSSELNVNALLLGDSALYLCASSSATTYGYTFGSGTRLTVV.

This clonotype was observed once. This sequence joins TRBV19 and TRBJ2-7; the D gene could be TRBD1 or TRBD2 (6 bases each). The length of the CDR3 is 16 residues. The germline V gene encodes CDR1 LNHDA and CDR2 SQIVND (reference sequence). The V end was cut by 5 bases, the J end by 2 bases, with 19 bases between. CDR3 in amino acids: CASSPTGGGHTYEQYF. CDR3 bases: TGTGCCAGTAGTCCCACCGGTGGGGGGCACACCTACGAGCAGTACTTC.

This clonotype is categorized as medium-sized. The chain uses TRBV6-2 or TRBV6-3 and TRBJ2-7; D not resolved. V was clipped by 2 bases and J by 5 bases, with 19 bases between them. The CDR3 spans 16 residues. Germline CDR1 MNHEY, CDR2 SVGEGT. The CDR3 sequence: CASSYPTQNRKDEQYF. The CDR3 DNA is TGTGCCAGCAGTTACCCTACCCAGAACAGAAAGGACGAGCAGTACTTC.

Many counts were recorded for this clonotype. Since a much larger clone is just one base distant, this may be a read error. CDR3 in amino acids: CASSFAGTAYNSPLHF. The CDR3 nucleotides read TGTGCCAGCAGTTTCGCCGGGACAGCGTATAATTCACCCCTCCACTTT. The V call is TRBV12-3 or TRBV12-4, the J call TRBJ1-6, with 7 bases fitting TRBD1. There are 16 residues in the CDR3. V lost 3 bases and J lost 4; bases outside the gene matches: 6.

This clonotype was picked up many times. The V and J genes are TRBV12-3 or TRBV12-4 and TRBJ2-5; D is perhaps TRBD2 (6 bases). V was clipped by 5 bases and J by 5 bases, with 15 bases between them. This CDR3 region has 14 residues. The CDR3 protein is CASSGTPTVETQYF. The CDR3 DNA reads TGTGCCAGCAGTGGGACTCCGACCGTGGAGACCCAGTACTTC.

Here the CDR3 DNA reads TGCAGTGCTAGGGGGAGTCTGAAACCTGAGCAGTTCTTC. It yields the protein CSARGSLKPEQFF. The chain joins TRBV20-1 to TRBJ2-1, with D perhaps TRBD2 (5 bases). V was clipped by 3 bases and J by 9 bases, with 15 bases between them. This CDR3 comprises 13 residues. Germline CDR1 and CDR2: DFQATT and SNEGSKA (reference sequence).

At least ten counts were recorded for this clonotype. This may be a read error: a much more frequent sequence differs by one nucleotide. V usage is TRBV5-5 and J usage is TRBJ2-5; TRBD2 might be the D (5 bases). CDR1 is SGHKS, CDR2 YYEKEE, per germline (reference sequence). The CDR3 has 14 amino acids. V lost 0 bases to trimming and J lost 3 bases, with 9 bases between them. CDR3: CASSLDIAKETQYF. As DNA, the CDR3 is TGTGCCAGCAGCTTGGATATAGCGAAAGAGACCCAGTACTTC.

The chain recombines TRBV6-6 with TRBJ1-6, with TRBD1 identical over 7 bases. V lost 2 bases, J lost 5 bases, and 6 bases stayed unmatched. CDR1 MNHNY and CDR2 SVGAGI come from the germline V gene (reference sequence). This CDR3 is built from 16 residues. CDR3: CASSYRPGQNNSPLHF. In DNA, the CDR3 is TGTGCCAGCAGTTACAGGCCGGGACAGAATAATTCACCCCTCCACTTT.

The chain has TRBV29-1 and TRBJ1-2; D remains unclear. This CDR3 is 15 amino acids long. Germline loops: CDR1 SQVTM, CDR2 ANQGSEA. V gave up 6 bases and J gave up 4 bases, with 21 bases separating them. The CDR3 sequence: CSVSSEKGSIYGYTF. As DNA, the CDR3 is TGCAGCGTCTCTTCGGAAAAAGGGTCTATCTATGGCTACACCTTC.

Worth noting for this clonotype: One junction end disagrees with the germline gene, perhaps due to a read error. This chain joins TRBV7-2 and TRBJ1-6, with TRBD1 as a possible D gene (5 bases). Germline V lookup: CDR1 SGHTA, CDR2 FQGNSA. The CDR3 loop spans 16 amino acids. CDR3 loop: CASSQAFRDSRVPLHF. The CDR3 coding sequence is TGCGCCAGCAGCCAAGCTTTCCGGGACTCAAGGGTACCCCTCCACTTT.